Here is one T cell receptor beta chain with its context. Its antigen remains unidentified. TCRdb passed the reads through MiXCR, listing each CDR3 protein once. The table shows 700,000 to 900,000 distinct CDR3 sequences, with about 27% occurring only once. The CDR3 sequence is 15 residues long. From germline, CDR1 is SNHLY and CDR2 FYNNEI. Trimming removed 8 bases at V and 0 bases at J, with 11 bases between. This sample was included in a study of T cell repertoires in cytomegalovirus infection. This TCR was sampled from a human donor in good health (CMV status not recorded). Some clones in this sample may be carry-over from other donors' samples. The rearrangement joins TRBV2 to TRBJ1-6; D may be TRBD1 (5 bases). The sample here was cultured CD8+ T cells from PBMCs, taken from culture after CMV antigen stimulation. The chain's CDR3 is CASGGESSYNSPLHF. CDR3 DNA sequence: TGTGCCAGCGGGGGGGAGAGCTCCTATAATTCACCCCTCCACTTT.